This TCR beta chain was captured in a study of cytomegalovirus exposure and HLA in healthy donors. For the study at large: Counted in an early data release were approximately 85 million unique TCRs from HLA-typed donors. Study findings and constraints: Follow-up analysis found HLA locus-dependent TCR association rates, highest for DRB1 and lowest for HLA-C.

PCR primers comprised 60 Vbeta and 13 Jbeta primers. Data came from immunoSEQ multiplex PCR; TCRdb stores just in-frame clones and leaves some out. The sample yields approximately 100,000 clones, 80% seen once. Germline CDR1 and CDR2: SNHLY and FYNNEI. CDR3 length: 14 residues. Trimming left V 4 bases short and J 2 bases short, with 11 bases between. Remarks on this clone: Antigen specificity is unknown.

Sequencing input: PBMCs. The rearrangement links TRBV2 to TRBJ1-2; D perhaps matches TRBD1 (5 bases). The receptor was derived from a man aged 18 to 35 in good health and CMV-seronegative. CDR3 sequence reads: CASSGDSSNYGYTF. The CDR3 DNA is TGTGCCAGCAGTGGGGACTCGAGCAACTATGGCTACACCTTC.